This is a list of T cell receptor beta chains from one sample in a study of T cell changes during pregnancy in multiple sclerosis. Data came from immunoSEQ multiplex PCR; TCRdb stores just in-frame clones and leaves some out. Seen here are 30,000 to 40,000 clones, 89% observed once, and the top ten hold 8% to 11%. Sample: CD8+ T cells from peripheral blood mononuclear cells, taken in the second trimester of pregnancy. Source of these receptors: a female donor with multiple sclerosis, enrolled in a pregnancy study. The CDR3 runs from the conserved cysteine through the conserved F or W. The D gene is left open where the match is weak. A row's size may be missing; if present it is once, few, many or a size class.

CDR3aa: CASSESPRFSYEQYF
CDR3nt: TGTGCCAGCAGTGAAAGCCCTAGATTCTCCTACGAGCAGTACTTC
d_gene: -
j_gene: TRBJ2-7
abundance: -
v_gene: TRBV6-1

CDR3aa: CASSLGSYYGYTF
CDR3nt: TGTGCCAGCAGCTTGGGGAGTTACTATGGCTACACCTTC
d_gene: -
j_gene: TRBJ1-2
abundance: -
v_gene: TRBV5-6

CDR3aa: CASSTLEKYPTSGRKNIQYF
CDR3nt: TGTGCCAGCAGCACCCTCGAGAAATATCCGACTAGCGGGAGGAAAAACATTCAGTACTTC
d_gene: -
j_gene: TRBJ2-4
abundance: -
v_gene: TRBV21-1

CDR3aa: CAWSVGTGKGYTF
CDR3nt: TGTGCCTGGAGTGTAGGTACAGGGAAGGGCTACACCTTC
d_gene: -
j_gene: TRBJ1-2
abundance: -
v_gene: TRBV30

CDR3aa: CASSQGVTDIHSYNEQFF
CDR3nt: TGTGCCAGCAGCCAAGGAGTTACGGACATCCACTCCTACAATGAGCAGTTCTTC
d_gene: -
j_gene: TRBJ2-1
abundance: -
v_gene: TRBV14

CDR3aa: CASSVEVGVTYEQYF
CDR3nt: TGTGCCAGCAGCGTAGAAGTGGGAGTGACCTACGAGCAGTACTTC
d_gene: -
j_gene: TRBJ2-7
abundance: -
v_gene: TRBV9

CDR3aa: CASSAGTYEQYF
CDR3nt: TGTGCCAGCAGTGCAGGGACCTACGAGCAGTACTTC
d_gene: -
j_gene: TRBJ2-7
abundance: -
v_gene: TRBV28

CDR3aa: CASRQPEGTNYNEQFF
CDR3nt: TGTGCCAGCAGGCAGCCCGAGGGTACCAACTACAATGAGCAGTTCTTC
d_gene: -
j_gene: TRBJ2-1
abundance: -
v_gene: TRBV9

CDR3aa: CASRLGDSEAFF
CDR3nt: TGCGCCAGCCGTTTAGGGGACAGTGAAGCTTTCTTT
d_gene: TRBD1
j_gene: TRBJ1-1
abundance: once
v_gene: TRBV5-1

CDR3aa: CASSLLTSGGADTQYF
CDR3nt: TGTGCCAGCAGTTTGCTCACTAGCGGGGGAGCAGATACGCAGTATTTT
d_gene: TRBD2
j_gene: TRBJ2-3
abundance: -
v_gene: TRBV6-5

CDR3aa: CASSEETAFRNSPLHF
CDR3nt: TGTGCCAGCAGTGAAGAAACAGCCTTCCGAAATTCACCCCTCCACTTT
d_gene: -
j_gene: TRBJ1-6
abundance: -
v_gene: TRBV6-1

CDR3aa: CASSDRGTGYNEQFF
CDR3nt: TGTGCCAGCAGCGATCGGGGGACAGGTTACAATGAGCAGTTCTTC
d_gene: TRBD1
j_gene: TRBJ2-1
abundance: -
v_gene: TRBV13

CDR3aa: CASSKESSYEQYF
CDR3nt: TGTGCCAGCAGCAAAGAGAGCTCCTACGAGCAGTACTTC
d_gene: -
j_gene: TRBJ2-7
abundance: -
v_gene: TRBV21-1

CDR3aa: CASRGGGNQPQHF
CDR3nt: TGTGCCAGCAGGGGAGGGGGAAATCAGCCCCAGCATTTT
d_gene: -
j_gene: TRBJ1-5
abundance: -
v_gene: TRBV28

CDR3aa: CASSSGLINEQFF
CDR3nt: TGTGCCAGCAGCTCGGGACTGATCAATGAGCAGTTCTTC
d_gene: -
j_gene: TRBJ2-1
abundance: -
v_gene: TRBV7-9

CDR3aa: CASSRSVRTGVNTEAFF
CDR3nt: TGCGCCAGCAGCCGTAGCGTGCGGACAGGGGTAAACACTGAAGCTTTCTTT
d_gene: TRBD1
j_gene: TRBJ1-1
abundance: -
v_gene: TRBV5-1

CDR3aa: CASSSRRGGLETQYF
CDR3nt: TGTGCCAGCAGCTCAAGGAGGGGGGGGCTAGAGACCCAGTACTTC
d_gene: -
j_gene: TRBJ2-5
abundance: -
v_gene: TRBV7-9

CDR3aa: CSVPGTGELFF
CDR3nt: TGCAGCGTTCCAGGGACCGGGGAGCTGTTTTTT
d_gene: -
j_gene: TRBJ2-2
abundance: once
v_gene: TRBV29-1

CDR3aa: CAWTGDRVFEQYF
CDR3nt: TGTGCCTGGACCGGAGACAGGGTCTTCGAGCAGTACTTC
d_gene: TRBD1
j_gene: TRBJ2-7
abundance: -
v_gene: TRBV30

CDR3aa: CAWSGTSGRANNEQFF
CDR3nt: TGTGCCTGGAGCGGGACTAGCGGGAGGGCCAACAATGAGCAGTTCTTC
d_gene: TRBD2
j_gene: TRBJ2-1
abundance: -
v_gene: TRBV30

CDR3aa: CASSRPKREMGNEQFF
CDR3nt: TGTGCCAGCAGCCGGCCTAAGCGGGAAATGGGCAATGAGCAGTTCTTC
d_gene: TRBD2
j_gene: TRBJ2-1
abundance: -
v_gene: TRBV14

CDR3aa: CASSSTGGAWYGYTF
CDR3nt: TGTGCCAGCAGTTCGACAGGGGGCGCATGGTATGGCTACACCTTC
d_gene: TRBD1
j_gene: TRBJ1-2
abundance: -
v_gene: TRBV27

CDR3aa: CASSLLFQERYNEQFF
CDR3nt: TGTGCCAGCAGTTTATTGTTCCAGGAAAGATACAATGAGCAGTTCTTC
d_gene: -
j_gene: TRBJ2-1
abundance: -
v_gene: TRBV28

CDR3aa: CASSPRAGLAYEQYF
CDR3nt: TGTGCCAGTAGCCCCCGGGCGGGCCTGGCCTACGAGCAGTACTTC
d_gene: -
j_gene: TRBJ2-7
abundance: -
v_gene: TRBV19

CDR3aa: CASSVASGRENTGELFF
CDR3nt: TGTGCCAGCAGCGTAGCTAGCGGGAGAGAGAACACCGGGGAGCTGTTTTTT
d_gene: TRBD2
j_gene: TRBJ2-2
abundance: -
v_gene: TRBV9

CDR3aa: CASMNRQGDEQFF
CDR3nt: TGTGCCAGCATGAATAGACAGGGCGATGAGCAGTTCTTC
d_gene: TRBD1
j_gene: TRBJ2-1
abundance: -
v_gene: TRBV2

CDR3aa: CASSLAGGREKLFF
CDR3nt: TGTGCCAGCAGCTTAGCAGGGGGACGAGAAAAACTGTTTTTT
d_gene: TRBD1
j_gene: TRBJ1-4
abundance: -
v_gene: TRBV11-2

CDR3aa: CASSTTGHYEQYF
CDR3nt: TGTGCCAGCAGCACCACAGGTCACTACGAGCAGTACTTC
d_gene: -
j_gene: TRBJ2-7
abundance: -
v_gene: TRBV13

CDR3aa: CASSQGGNTEAFF
CDR3nt: TGTGCCAGCAGCCAGGGAGGGAACACTGAAGCTTTCTTT
d_gene: -
j_gene: TRBJ1-1
abundance: -
v_gene: TRBV16

CDR3aa: CASSVDTTDTQYF
CDR3nt: TGTGCCAGCAGCGTTGACACCACAGATACGCAGTATTTT
d_gene: -
j_gene: TRBJ2-3
abundance: -
v_gene: TRBV9

CDR3aa: CATGGQNYGYTF
CDR3nt: TGTGCCACCGGGGGACAGAACTATGGCTACACCTTC
d_gene: TRBD1
j_gene: TRBJ1-2
abundance: once
v_gene: TRBV2

CDR3aa: CASSLQGGYNEQFF
CDR3nt: TGTGCCAGCAGCTTACAGGGGGGATACAATGAGCAGTTCTTC
d_gene: -
j_gene: TRBJ2-1
abundance: -
v_gene: TRBV7-3

CDR3aa: CASSRGTGGYYGYTF
CDR3nt: TGTGCCAGCAGTCGAGGGACAGGCGGCTACTATGGCTACACCTTC
d_gene: TRBD1
j_gene: TRBJ1-2
abundance: -
v_gene: TRBV27

CDR3aa: CASSPWDSSYEQYF
CDR3nt: TGCGCCAGCAGCCCGTGGGACAGCTCCTACGAGCAGTACTTC
d_gene: TRBD1
j_gene: TRBJ2-7
abundance: -
v_gene: TRBV5-1

CDR3aa: CASSKLNAYNEQFF
CDR3nt: TGTGCCAGTAGTAAACTGAATGCCTACAATGAGCAGTTCTTC
d_gene: -
j_gene: TRBJ2-1
abundance: -
v_gene: TRBV19

CDR3aa: CASSVEGGGGRGEQYF
CDR3nt: TGTGCCAGCAGCGTAGAGGGGGGGGGCGGTCGCGGCGAGCAGTACTTC
d_gene: -
j_gene: TRBJ2-7
abundance: -
v_gene: TRBV9

CDR3aa: CASSLAGNTEAFF
CDR3nt: TGTGCCAGCAGCTTAGCGGGGAACACTGAAGCTTTCTTT
d_gene: -
j_gene: TRBJ1-1
abundance: -
v_gene: TRBV13